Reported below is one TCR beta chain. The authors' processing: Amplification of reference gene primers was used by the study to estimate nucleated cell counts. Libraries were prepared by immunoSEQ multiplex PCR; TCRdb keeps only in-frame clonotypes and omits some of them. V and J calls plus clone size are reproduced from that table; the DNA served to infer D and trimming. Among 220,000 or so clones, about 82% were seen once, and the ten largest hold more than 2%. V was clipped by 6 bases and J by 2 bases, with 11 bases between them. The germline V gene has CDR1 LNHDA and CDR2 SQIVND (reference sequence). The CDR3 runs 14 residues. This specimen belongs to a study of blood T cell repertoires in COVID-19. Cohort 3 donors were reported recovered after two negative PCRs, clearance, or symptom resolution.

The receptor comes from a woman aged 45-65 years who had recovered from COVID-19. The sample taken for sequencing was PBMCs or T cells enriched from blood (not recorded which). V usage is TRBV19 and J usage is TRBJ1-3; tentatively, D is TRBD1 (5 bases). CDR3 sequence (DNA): TGTGCCAGTAGGACCCCCAGGGCTGGAAACACCATATATTTT. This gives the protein CASRTPRAGNTIYF.